These 30 T cell receptor beta chains were all obtained from the same sample, sequenced in a study of CD8 T cells in Susac syndrome. Reverse transcription of about 0.5 to 1 ug RNA was carried out with random hexamers. TCRdb passed the immunoSEQ multiplex PCR reads through MiXCR, listing each CDR3 protein once. The table has about 180,000 distinct CDR3 sequences, almost 96% seen once. Sequencing was performed on CD4+ T cells from PBMCs. The receptor set was obtained from a human donor with multiple sclerosis.

This rearrangement joins TRBV29-1 to TRBJ1-1; D possibly corresponds to TRBD1 (6 bases). The CDR3 has 11 residues. CDR1 and CDR2 (germline): SQVTM, ANQGSEA. V lost 5 bases to trimming and J lost 10 bases, with 14 bases between them. CDR3 loop: CSVIARGAAFF. In DNA form, the CDR3 reads TGCAGCGTTATTGCGAGGGGGGCAGCTTTCTTT.

The rearrangement joins TRBV5-4 to TRBJ2-3, with D maybe TRBD2 (6 bases). The CDR3 consists of 15 residues. Germline V gene data show CDR1 as SGHNT and CDR2 as YYREEE (reference sequence). The V end lost 9 bases, the J end lost 1 base, and 18 bases lay between the germline ends. In DNA form, the CDR3 reads TGTGCCACCACAGCTTGGGGCGGGGGCACAGATACGCAGTATTTT. It yields the protein CATTAWGGGTDTQYF.

This clonotype was counted a single time. This chain links TRBV11-3 with TRBJ2-7; perhaps D is TRBD1 or TRBD2 (5 bases each). V shed 5 bases and J shed 3 bases, with 14 bases lying between them. CDR1 is SGHNT, CDR2 YENEEA, per germline. The CDR3 is 14 amino acids. The CDR3 loop reads CASSNRDGLYEQYF. The DNA of the CDR3 is TGTGCCAGCAGCAACCGGGACGGTCTCTACGAGCAGTACTTC.

The CDR3 loop reads CASSPERRAQETQYF. The DNA for the CDR3 is TGTGCCAGCTCACCGGAGAGGCGGGCACAAGAGACCCAGTACTTC. This rearrangement joins TRBV18 to TRBJ2-5; weak D call: TRBD2 (5 bases). The CDR3 is made up of 15 amino acids. Germline assignment: CDR1 KGHSH and CDR2 LQKENI. Trimming stripped 3 bases from V and 2 bases from J, with 13 bases between.

V gene TRBV5-4 combines with J gene TRBJ2-3, with 11 bases matching TRBD2. This CDR3 spans 15 amino acids. V trimming: 1 base; J trimming: 7 bases; junction bases outside the gene matches: 5. CDR1 SGHNT and CDR2 YYREEE come from the germline V gene (reference sequence). The CDR3 loop is CASSLLLAGEHTQYF. The DNA of the CDR3 is TGTGCCAGCAGCTTGCTACTAGCGGGGGAGCATACGCAGTATTTT.

The chain couples TRBV2 to TRBJ2-1, with 11 bases that match TRBD2. The CDR3 covers 15 residues. Germline values: CDR1 SNHLY, CDR2 FYNNEI. V shed 1 base, J shed 7 bases, and the junction held 3 bases outside the gene matches. The CDR3 nucleotides read TGTGCCAGCAGTGAAGTAGCGGGGGGGGAAAATGAGCAGTTCTTC. Protein: CASSEVAGGENEQFF.

This chain links TRBV6-6 with TRBJ1-6; no clear D gene. In germline, CDR1 is MNHNY, CDR2 SVGAGI (reference sequence). The V end was cut by 6 bases, the J end by 10 bases, with 19 bases between. This CDR3 contains 15 residues. The CDR3 loop reads CASSYRNVDYSPLHF. DNA for the CDR3: TGTGCCAGCAGCTACCGGAATGTGGATTACTCACCCCTCCACTTT.

The CDR3 loop reads CSVKTSGQMNTEAFF. The CDR3, as DNA: TGCAGCGTTAAAACATCGGGACAGATGAACACTGAAGCTTTCTTT. The chain links TRBV29-1 to TRBJ1-1; TRBD1 aligns across 7 bases. CDR3 length: 15 amino acids. The V segment lost 5 bases and the J segment 0 bases; nucleotides outside the gene matches: 9. Germline V gene data show CDR1 as SQVTM and CDR2 as ANQGSEA.

The chain has TRBV2 and TRBJ1-2; 9 nucleotides line up with TRBD1. Trimming at V came to 7 bases and at J to 5 bases, leaving 14 bases not matched to a gene. Per germline, CDR1 SNHLY and CDR2 FYNNEI. The CDR3 runs to 16 residues. CDR3 amino acids: CASIFSGQGLSYGYTF. The CDR3, as DNA: TGTGCCAGCATCTTCTCGGGACAGGGACTTTCTTATGGCTACACCTTC. Using reference TRBV2 and TRBJ1-2 for the parts outside the CDR3, the full variable domain is EPEVTQTPSHQVTQMGQEVILRCVPISNHLYFYWYRQILGQKVEFLVSFYNNEISEKSEIFDDQFSVERPDGSNFTLKIRSTKLEDSAMYFCASIFSGQGLSYGYTFGSGTRLTVV.

In DNA form, the CDR3 reads TGCAGCGTTGAAGTTCAGTCGGACTACGAGCAGTACTTC. This codes for CSVEVQSDYEQYF. The chain joins TRBV29-1 to TRBJ2-7; D is ambiguous. This CDR3 has 13 residues. V lost 1 base and J lost 3, with 10 bases in between. Germline V gives CDR1 SQVTM, CDR2 ANQGSEA.

This clonotype was recorded once. The chain joins TRBV20-1 to TRBJ2-5, with D possibly matching TRBD2 (6 bases). Germline-derived CDR1 and CDR2 are DFQATT and SNEGSKA (reference sequence). V was clipped by 3 bases and J by 5 bases, with 16 bases between them. There are 14 residues in the CDR3. The CDR3 DNA follows: TGCAGTGCTAGCTTTAGTACTAGCAGCGAGACCCAGTACTTC. Its translation: CSASFSTSSETQYF.

The chain links TRBV30 to TRBJ2-1; 8 bases are a match to TRBD2. The CDR3 totals 16 residues. Unmatched junction bases numbered 5, after V lost 1 base and J lost 0 bases. CDR1 is GTSNPN and CDR2 is SVGIG in the germline V gene (reference sequence). DNA of the CDR3: TGTGCCTGGAGTGGGTCGGGGGGGCCCTCCTACAATGAGCAGTTCTTC. This codes for CAWSGSGGPSYNEQFF.

This clonotype was picked up a small number of times. This chain connects TRBV2 to TRBJ2-7, with D possibly matching TRBD2 (7 bases). Germline loops: CDR1 SNHLY, CDR2 FYNNEI. Trimming removed 5 bases from V and 3 bases from J, with 14 bases in between. The CDR3 extends over 14 amino acids. The CDR3 reads CASSRGGGSYEQYF. In DNA, the CDR3 is TGTGCCAGCAGTCGGGGAGGGGGGAGCTACGAGCAGTACTTC. The whole variable domain, filled in from reference TRBV2 and TRBJ2-7, reads EPEVTQTPSHQVTQMGQEVILRCVPISNHLYFYWYRQILGQKVEFLVSFYNNEISEKSEIFDDQFSVERPDGSNFTLKIRSTKLEDSAMYFCASSRGGGSYEQYFGPGTRLTVT.

This clonotype was recorded once. J is TRBJ2-3 and V is TRBV29-1; 9 nucleotides line up with TRBD2. With 7 bases clipped from V and 4 bases from J, the junction kept 9 bases outside the gene matches. The germline V gene encodes CDR1 SQVTM and CDR2 ANQGSEA. This CDR3 region has 14 residues. The CDR3 DNA sequence: TGCAGCGGCTACCGGACTAGCGTCCCAGATACGCAGTATTTT. Its protein is CSGYRTSVPDTQYF.

This rearrangement joins TRBV7-9 to TRBJ2-5; tentative D call: TRBD2 (6 bases). The germline V gene encodes CDR1 SEHNR and CDR2 FQNEAQ (reference sequence). This CDR3 contains 12 residues. Between the trimmed V and J ends, which lost 8 bases and 12 bases, there was a span of 19 bases. The CDR3 nucleotides are TGTGCCAGCCGCGGGGCGTCTCAACTAAAGTACTTC. Translation: CASRGASQLKYF.

This chain connects TRBV7-2 to TRBJ2-3; no definite D call. This CDR3 is 12 amino acids long. Germline-derived CDR1 and CDR2 are SGHTA and FQGNSA. Trimming took 1 base from V and 8 from J, leaving 7 bases between them. DNA for the CDR3: TGTGCCAGCAGCTTAGATGTGGGTACGCAGTATTTT. Its protein is CASSLDVGTQYF. The whole variable domain, remainder taken from reference TRBV7-2 and TRBJ2-3, is GAGVSQSPSNKVTEKGKDVELRCDPISGHTALYWYRQSLGQGLEFLIYFQGNSAPDKSGLPSDRFSAERTGGSVSTLTIQRTQQEDSAVYLCASSLDVGTQYFGPGTRLTVL.

The chain joins TRBV29-1 to TRBJ2-4, with 9 bases lining up with TRBD1. Trimming removed 7 bases from V and 5 bases from J; junction bases left unmatched: 3. This CDR3 region has 12 residues. Germline values: CDR1 SQVTM, CDR2 ANQGSEA. The CDR3 DNA is TGCAGCGCCGGGACAGGGCAAAACATTCAGTACTTC. It specifies CSAGTGQNIQYF.

The DNA of the CDR3 is TGTGCCATCAGTCCGAGACAGGGCTATGGCTACACCTTC. Protein sequence: CAISPRQGYGYTF. This rearrangement joins TRBV10-3 to TRBJ1-2; TRBD1 agrees at 7 bases. Trimming cost V 5 bases and J 4 bases; bases outside gene matches: 4. Germline V CDR1 and CDR2: ENHRY, SYGVKD. The CDR3 runs to 13 residues.

The rearrangement uses TRBV28 and TRBJ2-7, with D possibly being TRBD2 (6 bases). The germline CDR1 and CDR2 sequences are MDHEN and SYDVKM. This CDR3 comprises 11 residues. Trimming cost V 9 bases and J 3 bases, with 9 bases left between them. CDR3 in DNA: TGTGCCAGTGGGGGGAACTACGAGCAGTACTTC. Translation: CASGGNYEQYF.

The chain has TRBV9 and TRBJ2-1; D remains unclear. This CDR3 region has 12 residues. The V end was cut by 3 bases, the J end by 9 bases, with 10 bases between. CDR1 is SGDLS, CDR2 YYNGEE, per germline. The CDR3 DNA is TGTGCCAGCAGCGGGTTATTGGGTGAGCAGTTCTTC. Its protein product is CASSGLLGEQFF.

V usage is TRBV6-2 or TRBV6-3 and J usage is TRBJ1-5; 8 bases match TRBD1. The CDR3 extends over 15 amino acids. Germline lookup yields CDR1 MNHEY and CDR2 SVGEGT. V trimming: 7 bases; J trimming: 4 bases; junction bases outside the gene matches: 9. The DNA for the CDR3 is TGTGCCAGCATTTCCCAGGGGGCGCGAAATCAGCCCCAGCATTTT. Its protein is CASISQGARNQPQHF.

The chain has TRBV3-1 and TRBJ1-2; the D gene is possibly TRBD1 (5 bases). CDR1 and CDR2 (germline): LGHDT, YNNKEL (reference sequence). Deletions cut 1 base from V and 6 bases from J, with 21 bases between. The CDR3 covers 17 residues. The CDR3 DNA follows: TGTGCCAGCAGCCAAGCCGCCCTCCACCCTCTCAGGGATGGCTACACCTTC. Its translation is CASSQAALHPLRDGYTF.

This chain links TRBV5-1 with TRBJ1-6, with TRBD1 identical over 7 bases. After removal of 0 bases from V and 6 bases from J, the junction contained 6 bases not matched to a gene. CDR3 length: 16 amino acids. Per germline, CDR1 SGHRS and CDR2 YFSETQ. CDR3 region: CASSLESAGGNSPLHF. CDR3 in DNA: TGCGCCAGCAGCTTGGAGTCGGCAGGGGGTAATTCACCCCTCCACTTT.

The chain is built from TRBV12-3 or TRBV12-4 and TRBJ2-2; D not resolved. The CDR3 contains 13 residues. The V and J ends lost 5 bases and 1 base respectively, with 5 bases between them. The CDR3 coding sequence is TGTGCCAGCAGTCTTCAGAACACCGGGGAGCTGTTTTTT. This sequence encodes CASSLQNTGELFF.

This sequence joins TRBV2 and TRBJ1-6; D is unresolved. Germline CDR1 and CDR2: SNHLY and FYNNEI. The CDR3 consists of 13 residues. V lost 3 bases, J lost 7 bases, and 7 bases lay in between. The CDR3 loop is CASSDGRNSPLHF. The CDR3 DNA reads TGTGCCAGCAGTGACGGGAGGAATTCACCCCTCCACTTT.

The rearrangement uses TRBV29-1 and TRBJ2-3; D gene ambiguous. This CDR3 contains 14 residues. Germline V gene sequence: CDR1 SQVTM, CDR2 ANQGSEA. Trimming stripped 7 bases from V and 2 bases from J, with 16 bases between. Here the CDR3 reads CSARGPLATDTQYF. The CDR3 DNA is TGCAGCGCCCGCGGTCCTCTTGCCACAGATACGCAGTATTTT.

The rearrangement links TRBV7-9 to TRBJ2-3, with a possible D match to TRBD2 (6 bases). Germline CDR1 SEHNR, CDR2 FQNEAQ (reference sequence). The CDR3 runs 15 residues. V lost 5 bases and J 1 base, leaving 13 bases between the germline ends. The CDR3 protein is CASSNNKRGTDTQYF. The CDR3 DNA is TGTGCCAGCAGCAACAATAAGCGGGGCACAGATACGCAGTATTTT.

Only one count was recorded for this clonotype. This chain joins TRBV30 and TRBJ2-5, with 7 bases matching TRBD1. Per the germline V gene, CDR1 is GTSNPN and CDR2 is SVGIG (reference sequence). The ends lost 4 bases at V and 7 bases at J; junction bases unmatched: 9. The CDR3 has 13 residues. CDR3 in amino acids: CAWTDRSYGTQYF. CDR3 DNA: TGTGCCTGGACGGACAGGTCGTATGGGACCCAGTACTTC.

The chain recombines TRBV20-1 with TRBJ1-5; 7 bases fit TRBD1. Unmatched junction bases numbered 8, after V lost 5 bases and J lost 7 bases. The CDR3 extends over 13 amino acids. Germline V gene sequence: CDR1 DFQATT, CDR2 SNEGSKA (reference sequence). CDR3 protein: CSAWDSRSQPQHF. The DNA for the CDR3 is TGCAGTGCTTGGGACAGTCGGTCCCAGCCCCAGCATTTT.

The chain uses TRBV27 and TRBJ2-1; 7 nucleotides align to TRBD1. V gave up 7 bases and J gave up 3 bases; unmatched junction bases: 6. This CDR3 is built from 14 residues. Looked up from germline, CDR1 is MNHEY and CDR2 is SMNVEV (reference sequence). The CDR3 loop reads CASIFGDSYNEQFF. The CDR3 DNA reads as TGTGCCAGCATCTTCGGGGACAGCTACAATGAGCAGTTCTTC.